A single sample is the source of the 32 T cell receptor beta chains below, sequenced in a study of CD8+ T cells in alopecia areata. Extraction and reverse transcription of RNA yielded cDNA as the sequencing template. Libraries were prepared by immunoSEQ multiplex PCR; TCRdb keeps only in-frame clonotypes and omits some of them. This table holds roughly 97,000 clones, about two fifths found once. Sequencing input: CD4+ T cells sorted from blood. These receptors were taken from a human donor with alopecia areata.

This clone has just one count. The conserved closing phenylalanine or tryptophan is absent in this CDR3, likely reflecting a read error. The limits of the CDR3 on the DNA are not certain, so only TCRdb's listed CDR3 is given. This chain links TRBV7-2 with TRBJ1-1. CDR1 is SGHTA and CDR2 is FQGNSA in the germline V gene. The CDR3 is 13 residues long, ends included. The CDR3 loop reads CASSFSDLVGKTV.

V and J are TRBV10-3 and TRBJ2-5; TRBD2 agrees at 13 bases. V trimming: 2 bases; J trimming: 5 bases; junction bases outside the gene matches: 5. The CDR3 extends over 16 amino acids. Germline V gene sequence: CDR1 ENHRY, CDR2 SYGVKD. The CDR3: CAISEKTSGGPETQYF. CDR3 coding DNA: TGTGCCATCAGTGAGAAGACTAGCGGGGGGCCCGAGACCCAGTACTTC.

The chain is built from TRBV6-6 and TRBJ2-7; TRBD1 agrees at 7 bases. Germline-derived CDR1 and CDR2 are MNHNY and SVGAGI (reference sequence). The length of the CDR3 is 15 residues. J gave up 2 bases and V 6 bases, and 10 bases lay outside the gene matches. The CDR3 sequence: CASSDTKGQTYEQYF. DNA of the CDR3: TGTGCCAGCAGCGATACTAAGGGACAGACCTACGAGCAGTACTTC.

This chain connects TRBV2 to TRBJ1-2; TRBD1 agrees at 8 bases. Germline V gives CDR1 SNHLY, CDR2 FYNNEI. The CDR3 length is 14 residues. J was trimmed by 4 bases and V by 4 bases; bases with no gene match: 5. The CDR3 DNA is TGTGCCAGCAGTGGCCGGGACAGGTTCTATGGCTACACCTTC. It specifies CASSGRDRFYGYTF.

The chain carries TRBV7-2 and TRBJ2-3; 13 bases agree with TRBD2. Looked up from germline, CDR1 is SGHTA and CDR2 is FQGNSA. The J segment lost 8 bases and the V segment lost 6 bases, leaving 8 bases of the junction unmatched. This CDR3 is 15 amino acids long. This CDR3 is CASRPGLAGMVTQYF. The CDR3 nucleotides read TGTGCCAGCAGACCGGGACTAGCGGGGATGGTTACGCAGTATTTT.

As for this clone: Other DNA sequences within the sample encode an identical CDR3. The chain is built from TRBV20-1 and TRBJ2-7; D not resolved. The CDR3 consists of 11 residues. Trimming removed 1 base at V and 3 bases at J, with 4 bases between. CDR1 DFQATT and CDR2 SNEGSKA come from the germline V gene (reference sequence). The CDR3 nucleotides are TGCAGTGCTAGAGCCGACTACGAGCAGTACTTC. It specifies CSARADYEQYF.

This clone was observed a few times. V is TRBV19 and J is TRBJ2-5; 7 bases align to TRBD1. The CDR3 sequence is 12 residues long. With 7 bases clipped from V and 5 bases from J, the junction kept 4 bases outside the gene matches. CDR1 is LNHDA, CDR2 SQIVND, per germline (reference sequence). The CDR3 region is CASKGGRETQYF. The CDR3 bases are TGTGCCAGTAAAGGGGGCCGGGAGACCCAGTACTTC.

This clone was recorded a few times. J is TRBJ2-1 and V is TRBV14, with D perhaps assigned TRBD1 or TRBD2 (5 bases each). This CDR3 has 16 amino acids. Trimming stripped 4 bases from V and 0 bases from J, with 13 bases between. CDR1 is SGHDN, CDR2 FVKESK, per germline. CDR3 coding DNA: TGTGCCAGCAGCCCGCAGGGAGTAAGCTCCTACAATGAGCAGTTCTTC. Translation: CASSPQGVSSYNEQFF.

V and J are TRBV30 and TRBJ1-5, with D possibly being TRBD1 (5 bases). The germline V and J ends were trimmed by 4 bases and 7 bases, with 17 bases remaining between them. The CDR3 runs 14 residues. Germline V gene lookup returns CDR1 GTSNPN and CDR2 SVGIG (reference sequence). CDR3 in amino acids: CAWTPGQGSQPQHF. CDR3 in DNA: TGTGCCTGGACTCCCGGCCAGGGTAGCCAGCCCCAGCATTTT. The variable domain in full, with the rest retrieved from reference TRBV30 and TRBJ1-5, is SQTIHQWPATLVQPVGSPLSLECTVEGTSNPNLYWYRQAAGRGLQLLFYSVGIGQISSEVPQNLSASRPQDRQFILSSKKLLLSDSGFYLCAWTPGQGSQPQHFGDGTRLSIL.

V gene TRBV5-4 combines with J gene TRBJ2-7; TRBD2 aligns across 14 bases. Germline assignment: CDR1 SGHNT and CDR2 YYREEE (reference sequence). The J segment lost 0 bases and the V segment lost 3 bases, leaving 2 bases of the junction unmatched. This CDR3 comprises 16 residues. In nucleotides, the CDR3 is TGTGCCAGCAGCTCGGGACTAGCGGGAGACTCCTACGAGCAGTACTTC. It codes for CASSSGLAGDSYEQYF.

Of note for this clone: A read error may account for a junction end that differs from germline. CDR3 in DNA: TGTGCCACCAGCCGAGACAGGGATTACCCTAAGGTTCAGCCCCAGCATTTT. This codes for CATSRDRDYPKVQPQHF. The gene calls are TRBV15 and TRBJ1-5; 7 positions agree with TRBD1. The germline gives CDR1 LNHNV, CDR2 YYDKDF (reference sequence). The CDR3 sequence is 17 residues long.

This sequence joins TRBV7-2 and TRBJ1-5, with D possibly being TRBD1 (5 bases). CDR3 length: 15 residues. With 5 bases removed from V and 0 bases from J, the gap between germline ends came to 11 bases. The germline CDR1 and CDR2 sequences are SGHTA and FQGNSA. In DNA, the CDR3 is TGTGCCAGCAGCCCTCGACAGAATAGCAATCAGCCCCAGCATTTT. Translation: CASSPRQNSNQPQHF.

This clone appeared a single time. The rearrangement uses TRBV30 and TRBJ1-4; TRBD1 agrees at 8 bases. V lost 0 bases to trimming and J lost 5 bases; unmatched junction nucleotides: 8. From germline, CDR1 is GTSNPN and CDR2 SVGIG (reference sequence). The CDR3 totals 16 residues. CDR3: CAWSVFLGQENEKLFF. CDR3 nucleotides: TGTGCCTGGAGTGTTTTTTTGGGACAGGAAAATGAAAAACTGTTTTTT.

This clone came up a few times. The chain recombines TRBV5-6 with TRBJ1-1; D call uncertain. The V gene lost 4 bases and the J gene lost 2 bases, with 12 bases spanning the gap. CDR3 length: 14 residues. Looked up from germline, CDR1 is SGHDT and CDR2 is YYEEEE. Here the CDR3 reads CASSPLPANTEAFF. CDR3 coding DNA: TGTGCCAGCAGCCCCCTTCCAGCCAACACTGAAGCTTTCTTT.

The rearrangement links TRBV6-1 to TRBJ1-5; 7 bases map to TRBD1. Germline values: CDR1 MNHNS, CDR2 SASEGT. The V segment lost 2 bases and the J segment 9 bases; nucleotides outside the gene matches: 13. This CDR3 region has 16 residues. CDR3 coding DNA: TGTGCCAGCAGTGAAAGTCCAGGGGGTCTTTATCGGCCCCAGCATTTT. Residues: CASSESPGGLYRPQHF.

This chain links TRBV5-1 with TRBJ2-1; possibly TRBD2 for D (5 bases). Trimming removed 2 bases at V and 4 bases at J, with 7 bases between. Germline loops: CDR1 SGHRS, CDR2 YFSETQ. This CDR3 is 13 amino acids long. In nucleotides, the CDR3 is TGCGCCAGCAGCTTTGGAGGATACAATGAGCAGTTCTTC. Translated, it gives CASSFGGYNEQFF. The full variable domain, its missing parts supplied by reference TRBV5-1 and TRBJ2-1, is KAGVTQTPRYLIKTRGQQVTLSCSPISGHRSVSWYQQTPGQGLQFLFEYFSETQRNKGNFPGRFSGRQFSNSRSEMNVSTLELGDSALYLCASSFGGYNEQFFGPGTRLTVL.

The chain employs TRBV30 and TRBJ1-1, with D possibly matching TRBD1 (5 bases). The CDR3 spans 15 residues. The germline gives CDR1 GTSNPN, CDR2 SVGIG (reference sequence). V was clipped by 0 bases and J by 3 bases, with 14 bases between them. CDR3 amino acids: CAWSVLRAGDTEAFF. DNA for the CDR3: TGTGCCTGGAGTGTACTTAGGGCGGGGGACACTGAAGCTTTCTTT.

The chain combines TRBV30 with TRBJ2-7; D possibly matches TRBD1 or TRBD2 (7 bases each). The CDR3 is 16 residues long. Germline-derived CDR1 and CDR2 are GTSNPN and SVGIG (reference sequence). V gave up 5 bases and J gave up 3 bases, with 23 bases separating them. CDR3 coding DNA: TGTGCCTGGGAACCGGGGGGCACCGGGACAGACTACGAGCAGTACTTC. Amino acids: CAWEPGGTGTDYEQYF.

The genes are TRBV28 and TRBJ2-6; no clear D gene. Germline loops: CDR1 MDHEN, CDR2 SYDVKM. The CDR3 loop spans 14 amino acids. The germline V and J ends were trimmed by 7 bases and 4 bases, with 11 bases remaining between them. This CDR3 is CASTESAGANVLTF. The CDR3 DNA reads TGTGCCAGCACTGAAAGTGCGGGGGCCAACGTCCTGACTTTC. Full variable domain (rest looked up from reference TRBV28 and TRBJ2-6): DVKVTQSSRYLVKRTGEKVFLECVQDMDHENMFWYRQDPGLGLRLIYFSYDVKMKEKGDIPEGYSVSREKKERFSLILESASTNQTSMYLCASTESAGANVLTFGAGSRLTVL.

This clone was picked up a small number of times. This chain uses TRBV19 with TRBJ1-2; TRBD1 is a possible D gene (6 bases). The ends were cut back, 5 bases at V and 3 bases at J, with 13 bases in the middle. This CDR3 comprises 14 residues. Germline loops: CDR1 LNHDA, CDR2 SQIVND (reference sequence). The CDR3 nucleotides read TGTGCCAGTAGTGCACAGGGATCGGACTATGGCTACACCTTC. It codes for CASSAQGSDYGYTF.

CDR3 sequence: CAISPGTSDETQYF. In DNA form, the CDR3 reads TGTGCCATCAGTCCCGGGACTAGCGACGAGACCCAGTACTTC. The V gene is TRBV10-3, the J gene TRBJ2-5, with 10 positions matching TRBD2. CDR3 length: 14 residues. With 5 bases clipped from V and 5 bases from J, the junction kept 5 bases outside the gene matches. CDR1 and CDR2 from the germline V gene are ENHRY and SYGVKD.

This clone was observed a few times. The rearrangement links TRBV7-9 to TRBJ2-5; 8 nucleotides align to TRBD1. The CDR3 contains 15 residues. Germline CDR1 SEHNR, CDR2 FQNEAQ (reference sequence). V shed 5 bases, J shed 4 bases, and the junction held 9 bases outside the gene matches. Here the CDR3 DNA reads TGTGCCAGCAGCCCCCGGACAGGGCCAGCAGAGACCCAGTACTTC. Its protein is CASSPRTGPAETQYF.

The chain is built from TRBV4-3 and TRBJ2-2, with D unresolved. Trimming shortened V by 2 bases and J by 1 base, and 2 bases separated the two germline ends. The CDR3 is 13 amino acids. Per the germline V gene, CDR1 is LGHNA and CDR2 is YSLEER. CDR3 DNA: TGCGCCAGCAGCCAAAGGAACACCGGGGAGCTGTTTTTT. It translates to CASSQRNTGELFF.

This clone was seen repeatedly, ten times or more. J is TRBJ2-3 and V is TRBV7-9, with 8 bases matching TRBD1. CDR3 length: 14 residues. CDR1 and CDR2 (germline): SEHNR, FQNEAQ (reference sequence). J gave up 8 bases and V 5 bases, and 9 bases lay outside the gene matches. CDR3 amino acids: CASSGATGDSTQYF. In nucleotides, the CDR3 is TGTGCCAGCAGCGGAGCGACAGGGGACAGTACGCAGTATTTT.

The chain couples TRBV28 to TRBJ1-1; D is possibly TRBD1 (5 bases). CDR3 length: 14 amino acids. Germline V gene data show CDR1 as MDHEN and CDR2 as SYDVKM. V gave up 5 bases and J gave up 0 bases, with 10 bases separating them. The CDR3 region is CASSAQALNTEAFF. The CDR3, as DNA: TGTGCCAGCAGTGCACAGGCGCTGAACACTGAAGCTTTCTTT.

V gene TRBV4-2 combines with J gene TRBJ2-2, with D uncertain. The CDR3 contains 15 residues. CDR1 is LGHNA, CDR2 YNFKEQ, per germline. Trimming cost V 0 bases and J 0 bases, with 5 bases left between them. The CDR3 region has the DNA TGTGCCAGCAGCCAAGAGATGACGAACACCGGGGAGCTGTTTTTT. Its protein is CASSQEMTNTGELFF.

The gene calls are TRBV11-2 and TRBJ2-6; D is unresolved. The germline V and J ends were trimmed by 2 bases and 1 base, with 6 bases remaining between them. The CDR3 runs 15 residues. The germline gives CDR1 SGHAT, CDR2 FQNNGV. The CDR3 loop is CASSLRVSGANVLTF. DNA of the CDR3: TGTGCCAGCAGCTTAAGGGTTTCTGGGGCCAACGTCCTGACTTTC.

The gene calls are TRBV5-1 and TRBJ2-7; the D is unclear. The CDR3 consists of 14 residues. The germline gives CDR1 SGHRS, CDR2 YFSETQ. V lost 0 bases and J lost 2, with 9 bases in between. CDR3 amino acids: CASSLEVIPYEQYF. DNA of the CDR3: TGCGCCAGCAGCTTGGAAGTAATTCCCTACGAGCAGTACTTC.

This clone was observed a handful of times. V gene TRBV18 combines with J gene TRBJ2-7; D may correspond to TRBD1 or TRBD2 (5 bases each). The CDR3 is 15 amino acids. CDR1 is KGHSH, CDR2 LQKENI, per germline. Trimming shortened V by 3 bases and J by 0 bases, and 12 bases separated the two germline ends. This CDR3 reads CASSPVGTSSYEQYF. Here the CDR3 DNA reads TGTGCCAGCTCACCGGTCGGGACGAGCTCCTACGAGCAGTACTTC.

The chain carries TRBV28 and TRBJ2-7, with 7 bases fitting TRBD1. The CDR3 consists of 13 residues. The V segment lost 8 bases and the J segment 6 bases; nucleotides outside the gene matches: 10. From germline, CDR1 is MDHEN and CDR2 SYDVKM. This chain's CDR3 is CASHGQVVGEQYF. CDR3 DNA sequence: TGTGCCAGCCACGGACAGGTGGTCGGCGAGCAGTACTTC.

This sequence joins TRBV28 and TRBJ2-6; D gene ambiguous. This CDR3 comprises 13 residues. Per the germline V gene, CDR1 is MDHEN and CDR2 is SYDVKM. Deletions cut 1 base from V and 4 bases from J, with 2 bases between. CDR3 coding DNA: TGTGCCAGCAGTTTATCGGGGGCCAACGTCCTGACTTTC. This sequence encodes CASSLSGANVLTF.

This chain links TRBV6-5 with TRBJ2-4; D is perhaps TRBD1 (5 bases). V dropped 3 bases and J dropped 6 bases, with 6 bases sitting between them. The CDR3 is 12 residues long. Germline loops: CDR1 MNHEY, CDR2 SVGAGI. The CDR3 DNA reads TGTGCCAGCAGTTATGGGGCAAACATTCAGTACTTC. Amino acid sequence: CASSYGANIQYF.